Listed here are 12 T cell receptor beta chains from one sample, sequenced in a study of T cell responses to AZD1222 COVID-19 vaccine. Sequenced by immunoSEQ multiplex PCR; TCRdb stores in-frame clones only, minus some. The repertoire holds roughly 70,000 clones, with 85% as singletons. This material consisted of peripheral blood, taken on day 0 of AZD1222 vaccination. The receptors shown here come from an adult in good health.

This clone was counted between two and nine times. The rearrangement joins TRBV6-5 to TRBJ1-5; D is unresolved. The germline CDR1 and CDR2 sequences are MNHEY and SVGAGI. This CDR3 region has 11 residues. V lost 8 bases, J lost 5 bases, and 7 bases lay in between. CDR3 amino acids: CASGTYQPQHF. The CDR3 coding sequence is TGTGCCAGCGGAACCTATCAGCCCCAGCATTTT.

CDR3 loop: CASSPSRYNEQFF. The CDR3 DNA is TGTGCCAGCTCACCGTCCAGATACAATGAGCAGTTCTTC. The chain couples TRBV18 to TRBJ2-1; D gene uncertain. Germline CDR1 KGHSH, CDR2 LQKENI. This CDR3 spans 13 amino acids. The V end was cut by 3 bases, the J end by 4 bases, with 7 bases between.

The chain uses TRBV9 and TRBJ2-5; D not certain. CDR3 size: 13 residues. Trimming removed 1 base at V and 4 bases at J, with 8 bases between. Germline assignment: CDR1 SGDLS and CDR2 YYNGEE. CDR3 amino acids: CASSVSPVETQYF. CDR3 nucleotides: TGTGCCAGCAGCGTATCACCTGTAGAGACCCAGTACTTC.

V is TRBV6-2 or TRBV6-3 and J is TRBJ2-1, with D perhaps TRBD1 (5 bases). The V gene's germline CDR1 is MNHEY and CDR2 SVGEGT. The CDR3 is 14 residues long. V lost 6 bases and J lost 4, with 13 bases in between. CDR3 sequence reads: CASSRKDSYNEQFF. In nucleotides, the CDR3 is TGTGCCAGCAGCCGTAAAGACAGTTACAATGAGCAGTTCTTC.

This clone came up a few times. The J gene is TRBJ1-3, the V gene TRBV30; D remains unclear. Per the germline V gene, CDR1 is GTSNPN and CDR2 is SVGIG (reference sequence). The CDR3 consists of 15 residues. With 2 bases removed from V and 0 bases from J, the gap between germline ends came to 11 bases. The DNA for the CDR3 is TGTGCCTGGAGTTCAAGTCAGAGCTCTGGAAACACCATATATTTT. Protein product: CAWSSSQSSGNTIYF.

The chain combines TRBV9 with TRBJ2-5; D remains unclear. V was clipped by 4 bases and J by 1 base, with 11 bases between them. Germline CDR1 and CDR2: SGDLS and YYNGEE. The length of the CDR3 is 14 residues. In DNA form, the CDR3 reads TGTGCCAGCAGCCCCGGAGTGGCCCAAGAGACCCAGTACTTC. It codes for CASSPGVAQETQYF.

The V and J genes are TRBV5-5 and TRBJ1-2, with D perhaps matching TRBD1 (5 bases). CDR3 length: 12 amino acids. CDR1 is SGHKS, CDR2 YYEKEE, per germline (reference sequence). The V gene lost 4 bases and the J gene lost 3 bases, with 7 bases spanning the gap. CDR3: CASSKTDYGYTF. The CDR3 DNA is TGTGCCAGCAGCAAGACAGACTATGGCTACACCTTC.

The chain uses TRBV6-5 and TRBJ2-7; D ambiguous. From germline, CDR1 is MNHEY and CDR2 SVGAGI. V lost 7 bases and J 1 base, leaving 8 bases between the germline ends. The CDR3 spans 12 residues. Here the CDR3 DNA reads TGTGCCAGCACGGATTTTTCCTACGAGCAGTACTTC. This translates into CASTDFSYEQYF.

CDR3 residues: CASSPPNAGTLYEQYF. DNA of the CDR3: TGTGCCAGCTCACCACCGAATGCAGGGACTTTGTACGAGCAGTACTTC. This chain links TRBV18 with TRBJ2-7; the D gene is possibly TRBD2 (6 bases). The V end lost 0 bases, the J end lost 4 bases, and 16 bases lay between the germline ends. This CDR3 comprises 16 residues. Germline values: CDR1 KGHSH, CDR2 LQKENI.

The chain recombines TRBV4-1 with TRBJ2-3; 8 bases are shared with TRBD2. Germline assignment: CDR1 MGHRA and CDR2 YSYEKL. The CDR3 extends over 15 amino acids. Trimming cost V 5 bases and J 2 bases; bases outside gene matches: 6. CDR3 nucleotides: TGCGCCAGCAGCTCGGGGGGGGGCTTCACAGATACGCAGTATTTT. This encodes CASSSGGGFTDTQYF.

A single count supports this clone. Written as DNA, the CDR3 is TGTGCCAGCAGTGAAGGGGGACTAGCGGGAGGCGAGCAGTACTTC. Protein sequence: CASSEGGLAGGEQYF. The chain carries TRBV2 and TRBJ2-7; TRBD2 agrees at 15 bases. V shed 1 base and J 6 bases; nucleotides not matched to a gene: 1. Germline CDR1 SNHLY, CDR2 FYNNEI. This CDR3 region has 15 residues.

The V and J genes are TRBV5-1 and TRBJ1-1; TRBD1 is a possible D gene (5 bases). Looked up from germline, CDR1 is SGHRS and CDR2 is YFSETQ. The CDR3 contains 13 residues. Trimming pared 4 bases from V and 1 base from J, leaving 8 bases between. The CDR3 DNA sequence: TGCGCCAGCAGCGCCCAGGGGAACACTGAAGCTTTCTTT. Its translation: CASSAQGNTEAFF.